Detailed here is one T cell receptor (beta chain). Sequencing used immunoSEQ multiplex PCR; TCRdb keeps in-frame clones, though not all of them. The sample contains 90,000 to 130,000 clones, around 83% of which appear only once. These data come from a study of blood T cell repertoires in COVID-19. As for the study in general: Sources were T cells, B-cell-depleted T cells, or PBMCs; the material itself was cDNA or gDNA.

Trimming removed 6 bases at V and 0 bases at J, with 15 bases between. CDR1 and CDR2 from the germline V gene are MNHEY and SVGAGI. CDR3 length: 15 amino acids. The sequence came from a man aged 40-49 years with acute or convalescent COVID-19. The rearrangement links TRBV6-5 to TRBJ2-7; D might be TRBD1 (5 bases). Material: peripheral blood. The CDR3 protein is CASRLDNFFSYEQYF. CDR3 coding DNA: TGTGCCAGCAGGCTGGACAATTTCTTCTCCTACGAGCAGTACTTC.